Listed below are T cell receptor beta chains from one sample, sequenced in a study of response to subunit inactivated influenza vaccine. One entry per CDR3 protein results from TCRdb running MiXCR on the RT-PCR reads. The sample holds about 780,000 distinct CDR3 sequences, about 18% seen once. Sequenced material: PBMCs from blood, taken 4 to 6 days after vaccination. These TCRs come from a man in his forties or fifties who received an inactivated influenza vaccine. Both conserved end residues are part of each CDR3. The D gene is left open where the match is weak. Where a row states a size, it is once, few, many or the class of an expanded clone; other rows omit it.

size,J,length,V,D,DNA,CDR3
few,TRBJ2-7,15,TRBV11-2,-,TGTGCCAGCAGCTTAGCCCGCTCGGGGGTCTACGAGCAGTACTTC,CASSLARSGVYEQYF
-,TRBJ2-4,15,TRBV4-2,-,TGTGCCAGCAGCTCATCCGGCGGGGAAGGGAACATTCAGTACTTC,CASSSSGGEGNIQYF
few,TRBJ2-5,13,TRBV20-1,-,TGCAGTGCTAGAGTAAAGGGTTACGAGACCCAGTACTTC,CSARVKGYETQYF
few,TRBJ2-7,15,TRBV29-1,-,TGCAGCGTTACCCCGGTTGGGGGAACCCCCTACGAGCAGTACTTC,CSVTPVGGTPYEQYF
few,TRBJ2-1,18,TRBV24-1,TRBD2,TGTGCCACCAGTGATTTGCAAATCTCGAGCGGGGGGCGGAATGAGCAGTTCTTC,CATSDLQISSGGRNEQFF
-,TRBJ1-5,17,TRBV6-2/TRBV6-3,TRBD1,TGTGCCAGCAGTTACTGGCTGGCAGGGGGTAACAATCAGCCCCAGCATTTT,CASSYWLAGGNNQPQHF
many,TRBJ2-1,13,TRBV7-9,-,TGTGCCAGCAGCTCCGACCCGTACAATGAGCAGTTCTTC,CASSSDPYNEQFF
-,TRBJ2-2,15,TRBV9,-,TGTGCCAGCAGCGTAGGTCAGGTGGAGACCGGGGAGCTGTTTTTT,CASSVGQVETGELFF
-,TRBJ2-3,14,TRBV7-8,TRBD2,TGTGCCAGCAGCTTAGTAGGCGGGGGTGATACGCAGTATTTT,CASSLVGGGDTQYF
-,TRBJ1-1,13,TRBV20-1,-,TGCAGTCCCGGGGGAAGCTTGAACACTGAAGCTTTCTTT,CSPGGSLNTEAFF
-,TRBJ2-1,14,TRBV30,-,TGTGCCTGGAGAAGCAGGGATTACTACAATGAGCAGTTCTTC,CAWRSRDYYNEQFF
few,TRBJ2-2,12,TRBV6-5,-,TGTGCCAGCAGTTTGGAGCCCGGGGAGCTGTTTTTT,CASSLEPGELFF
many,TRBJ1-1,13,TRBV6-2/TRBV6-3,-,TGTGCCAGCAGTCACAGGGACGACACTGAAGCTTTCTTT,CASSHRDDTEAFF
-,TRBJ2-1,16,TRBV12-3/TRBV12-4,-,TGTGCCAGCAGTGCCCGGACTGGCAGCTCCTACAATGAGCAGTTCTTC,CASSARTGSSYNEQFF
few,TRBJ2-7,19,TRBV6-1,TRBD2,TGTGCCAGCAGGCCACGAAGACGGACTAGCGGGTTGAGCTCCTACGAGCAGTACTTC,CASRPRRRTSGLSSYEQYF
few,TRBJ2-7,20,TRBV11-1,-,TGTGCCAGCAGCTTGACGTTCCGGACTAAGAATAACTTGGGGACGTACGAGCAGTACTTC,CASSLTFRTKNNLGTYEQYF
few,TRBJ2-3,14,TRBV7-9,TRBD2,TGTGCCAGCAGCTTCGCGGGAGTGGGAGATACGCAGTATTTT,CASSFAGVGDTQYF
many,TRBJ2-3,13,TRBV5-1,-,TGCGCCAGCAGCCCCTCGGGCACAGATACGCAGTATTTT,CASSPSGTDTQYF
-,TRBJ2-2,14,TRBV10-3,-,TGTGCCATCAGTGAGCCGAAACGCGCCGGGGAGCTGTTTTTT,CAISEPKRAGELFF
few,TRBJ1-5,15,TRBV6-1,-,TGTGCCAGCAGTGGGGACATGTATAGCAATCAGCCCCAGCATTTT,CASSGDMYSNQPQHF
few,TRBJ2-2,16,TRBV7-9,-,TGTGCCAGCAGCTTCTACCGGGGAGCGAACACCGGGGAGCTGTTTTTT,CASSFYRGANTGELFF
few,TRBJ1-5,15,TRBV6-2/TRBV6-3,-,TGTGCCAGCAGCTGGACAGCTCTTAGCAATCAGCCCCAGCATTTT,CASSWTALSNQPQHF
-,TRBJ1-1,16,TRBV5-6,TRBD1,TGTGCCAGCAGCTTGGTGTACGGCAGGGGGGACACTGAAGCTTTCTTT,CASSLVYGRGDTEAFF
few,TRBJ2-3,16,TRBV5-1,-,TGCGCCAGCAGAGACCACCGGGCCCTGAGCACAGATACGCAGTATTTT,CASRDHRALSTDTQYF
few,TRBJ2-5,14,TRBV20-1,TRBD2,TGCAGTGCTAGCTCCGGGACTATCCAAGAGACCCAGTACTTC,CSASSGTIQETQYF
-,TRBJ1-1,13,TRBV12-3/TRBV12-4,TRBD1,TGTGCCAGCAGGGAGGGACAGGGGGCGGTAGCTTTCTTT,CASREGQGAVAFF
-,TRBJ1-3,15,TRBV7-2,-,TGTGCCAGCAGCGGTTCAAGGGGAGCTGGAAACACCATATATTTT,CASSGSRGAGNTIYF
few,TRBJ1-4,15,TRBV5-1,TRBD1,TGCGCCAGCAGCTCCACAGGGGCTCCTAATGAAAAACTGTTTTTT,CASSSTGAPNEKLFF
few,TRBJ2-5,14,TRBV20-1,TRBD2,TGCAGTGCCAACTGGCGGGGAGGGCAAGAGACCCAGTACTTC,CSANWRGGQETQYF
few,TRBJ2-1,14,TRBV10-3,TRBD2,TGTGCCATCAGTGAGTCGCAAGCGGGGGGGCCTCAGAACTTC,CAISESQAGGPQNF
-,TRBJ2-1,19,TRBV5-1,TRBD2,TGCGCCAGCAGCTCACCCCGTACCTCTAGCGGGGCTCGAAGCAATGAGCAGTTCTTC,CASSSPRTSSGARSNEQFF
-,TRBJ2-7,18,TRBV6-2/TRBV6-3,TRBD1,TGTGCCAGCAGTGACGGGACAGGTCTTACCTCCTTCTCCTACGAGCAGTACTTC,CASSDGTGLTSFSYEQYF
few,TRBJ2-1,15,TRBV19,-,TGTGCCACTGCGGGTGCAGGGGCCTCCTACAATGAGCAGTTCTTC,CATAGAGASYNEQFF
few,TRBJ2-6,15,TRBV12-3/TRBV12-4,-,TGTGCCAGCAACACAGGGTTTACTGGGGCCAACGTCCTGACTTTC,CASNTGFTGANVLTF
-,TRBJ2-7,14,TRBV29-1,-,TGCAGCGTTGCGGGTCCTAGGGGACGAGACGAGCAGTACTTC,CSVAGPRGRDEQYF
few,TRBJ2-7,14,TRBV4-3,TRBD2,TGCGCCAGCAGCCACAGCGGGGGGAATTACGAGCAGTACTTC,CASSHSGGNYEQYF
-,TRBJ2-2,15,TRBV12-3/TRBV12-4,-,TGTGCCAGCAGGTCGTGGGGGCAGGACACCGGGGAGCTGTTTTTT,CASRSWGQDTGELFF
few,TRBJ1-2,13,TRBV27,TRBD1,TGTGCCAGCAGGTTTACAGGGGGCAATGGCTACACCTTC,CASRFTGGNGYTF
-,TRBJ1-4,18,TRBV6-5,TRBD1,TGTGCCAGCAGTTACTCTAGCAGGGGGCTCCCAACTAATGAAAAACTGTTTTTT,CASSYSSRGLPTNEKLFF
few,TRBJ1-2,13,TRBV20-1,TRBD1,TGCAGTGCTGGGGGACAGGGCGACTATGGCTACACCTTC,CSAGGQGDYGYTF
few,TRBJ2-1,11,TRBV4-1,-,TGCGCCAGCAGCCAAGAATATGAGCAGTTCTTC,CASSQEYEQFF
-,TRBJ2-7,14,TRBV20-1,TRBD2,TGCAGTGCTAGCCAACCGGGACTAGCCTACGAGCAGTACTTC,CSASQPGLAYEQYF